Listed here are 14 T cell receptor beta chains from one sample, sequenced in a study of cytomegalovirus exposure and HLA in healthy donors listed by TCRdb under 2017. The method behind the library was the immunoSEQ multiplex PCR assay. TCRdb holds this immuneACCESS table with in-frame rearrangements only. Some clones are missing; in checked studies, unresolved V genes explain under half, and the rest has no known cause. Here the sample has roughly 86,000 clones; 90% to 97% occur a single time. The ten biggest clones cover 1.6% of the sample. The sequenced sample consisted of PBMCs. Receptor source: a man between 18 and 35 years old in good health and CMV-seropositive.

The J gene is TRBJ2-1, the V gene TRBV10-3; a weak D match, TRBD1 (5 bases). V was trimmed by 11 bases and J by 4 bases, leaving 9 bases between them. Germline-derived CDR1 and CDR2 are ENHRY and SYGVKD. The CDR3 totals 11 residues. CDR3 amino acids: CASSGYNEQFF. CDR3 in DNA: TGTGCCTCCTCAGGGTACAATGAGCAGTTCTTC.

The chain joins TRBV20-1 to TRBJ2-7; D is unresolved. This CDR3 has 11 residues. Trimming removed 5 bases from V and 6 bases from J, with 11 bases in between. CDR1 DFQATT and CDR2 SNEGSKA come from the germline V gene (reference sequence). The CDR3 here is CSAGPIGEQYF. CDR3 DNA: TGCAGTGCTGGGCCTATAGGCGAGCAGTACTTC.

The chain's CDR3 is CASSGRGTAGGNTIYF. CDR3 nucleotides: TGTGCCAGCAGCGGGCGGGGGACCGCGGGCGGAAACACCATATATTTT. The chain carries TRBV9 and TRBJ1-3, with a weak D call TRBD1 (5 bases). The CDR3 runs 16 residues. The ends were cut back, 3 bases at V and 4 bases at J, with 17 bases in the middle. The germline CDR1 and CDR2 sequences are SGDLS and YYNGEE.

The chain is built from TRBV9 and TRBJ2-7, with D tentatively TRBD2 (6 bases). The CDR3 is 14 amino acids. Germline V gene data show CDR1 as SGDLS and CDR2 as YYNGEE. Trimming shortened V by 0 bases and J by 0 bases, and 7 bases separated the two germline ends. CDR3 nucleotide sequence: TGTGCCAGCAGCGTAGACGGGAGCTCCTACGAGCAGTACTTC. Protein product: CASSVDGSSYEQYF.

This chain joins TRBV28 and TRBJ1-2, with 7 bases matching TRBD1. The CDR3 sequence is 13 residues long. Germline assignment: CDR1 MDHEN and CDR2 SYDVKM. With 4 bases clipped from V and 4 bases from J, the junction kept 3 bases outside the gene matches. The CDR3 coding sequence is TGTGCCAGCAGTTCGGGACAGCTCTATGGCTACACCTTC. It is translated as CASSSGQLYGYTF.

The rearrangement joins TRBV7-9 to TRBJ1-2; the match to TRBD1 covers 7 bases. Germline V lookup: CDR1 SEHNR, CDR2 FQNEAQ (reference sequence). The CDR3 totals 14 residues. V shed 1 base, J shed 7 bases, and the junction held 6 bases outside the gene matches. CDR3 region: CASSLGQGSSGYTF. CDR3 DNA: TGTGCCAGCAGCTTAGGACAGGGAAGTAGTGGCTACACCTTC.

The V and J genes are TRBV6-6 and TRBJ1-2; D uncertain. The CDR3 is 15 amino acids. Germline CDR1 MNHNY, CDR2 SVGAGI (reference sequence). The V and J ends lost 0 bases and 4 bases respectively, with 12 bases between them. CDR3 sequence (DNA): TGTGCCAGCAGTTACTCGAAGGAGGCGCCCTATGGCTACACCTTC. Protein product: CASSYSKEAPYGYTF.

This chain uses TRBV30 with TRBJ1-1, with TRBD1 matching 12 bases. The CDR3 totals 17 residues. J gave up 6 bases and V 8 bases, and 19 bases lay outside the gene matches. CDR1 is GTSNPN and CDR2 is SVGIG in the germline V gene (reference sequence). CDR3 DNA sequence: TGTGCCCAGCAGCAATCCGGGACAGGGGGCTTTTTTGCTGAAGCTTTCTTT. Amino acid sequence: CAQQQSGTGGFFAEAFF.

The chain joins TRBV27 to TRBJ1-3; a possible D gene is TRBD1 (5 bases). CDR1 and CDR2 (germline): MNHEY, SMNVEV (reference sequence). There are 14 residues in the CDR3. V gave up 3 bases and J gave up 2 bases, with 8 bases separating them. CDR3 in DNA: TGTGCCAGCAGTTTTGGCAGGGCTGGAAACACCATATATTTT. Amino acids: CASSFGRAGNTIYF.

The chain's CDR3 is CASSYGGEQFF. The DNA for the CDR3 is TGTGCCAGCAGCTACGGCGGAGAGCAGTTCTTC. The chain carries TRBV11-2 and TRBJ2-1; D uncertain. V lost 4 bases and J 10 bases, leaving 8 bases between the germline ends. The CDR3 is made up of 11 amino acids. Germline CDR1 and CDR2: SGHAT and FQNNGV.

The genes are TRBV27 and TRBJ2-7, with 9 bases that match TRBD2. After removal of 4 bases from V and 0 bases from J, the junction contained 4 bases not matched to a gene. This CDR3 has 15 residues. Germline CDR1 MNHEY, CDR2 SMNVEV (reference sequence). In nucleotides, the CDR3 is TGTGCCAGCAGTTCAGCGGGACTAGCCTCCTACGAGCAGTACTTC. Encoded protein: CASSSAGLASYEQYF.

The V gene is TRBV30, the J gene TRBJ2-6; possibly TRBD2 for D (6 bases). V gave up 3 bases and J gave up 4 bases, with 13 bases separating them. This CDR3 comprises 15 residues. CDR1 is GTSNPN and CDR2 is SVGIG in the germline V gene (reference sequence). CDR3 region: CAWRGGGAGANVLTF. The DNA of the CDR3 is TGTGCCTGGAGAGGAGGAGGGGCAGGGGCCAACGTCCTGACTTTC. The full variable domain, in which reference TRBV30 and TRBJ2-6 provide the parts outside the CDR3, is SQTIHQWPATLVQPVGSPLSLECTVEGTSNPNLYWYRQAAGRGLQLLFYSVGIGQISSEVPQNLSASRPQDRQFILSSKKLLLSDSGFYLCAWRGGGAGANVLTFGAGSRLTVL.

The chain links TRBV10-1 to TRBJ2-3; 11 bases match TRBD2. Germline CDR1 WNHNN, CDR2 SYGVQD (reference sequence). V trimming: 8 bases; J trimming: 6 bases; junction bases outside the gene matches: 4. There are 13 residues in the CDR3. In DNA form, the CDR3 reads TGCGCCAGCTCCTCTAGCGGGAGGGATACGCAGTATTTT. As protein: CASSSSGRDTQYF.

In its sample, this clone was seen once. This CDR3 reads CASSKGQGVTYEQYF. The CDR3 region has the DNA TGTGCCAGCAGTAAGGGACAGGGGGTCACCTACGAGCAGTACTTC. The J gene is TRBJ2-7, the V gene TRBV27, with 11 bases lining up with TRBD1. Germline CDR1 and CDR2: MNHEY and SMNVEV (reference sequence). The V gene end was trimmed by 5 bases and the J gene end by 2 bases; junction bases not matched to a gene: 5. The length of the CDR3 is 15 residues.